This T cell receptor (beta chain) was sequenced during a study of T cell repertoires in cytomegalovirus infection. Looking at the study overall: CMV epitopes that were recently identified and HLA-C-restricted were used alongside well-studied HLA-B-restricted ones. General study results and limits: In two of eight donors, the top clonotype was HLA-C-restricted CMV-specific. Pooled public TCR beta family frequency picked out CMV carriers with the relevant HLA.

Each CDR3 protein is one row after TCRdb ran MiXCR on the reads. The repertoire holds 750,000 to 950,000 distinct CDR3 sequences, under 35% seen once, with around 13% in the top ten. In the case of this clonotype: Its antigen remains unidentified.

CDR3 length: 12 residues. Germline CDR1 reads KGHDR; CDR2 reads SFDVKD. V dropped 4 bases and J dropped 6 bases, with 5 bases sitting between them. This chain uses TRBV24-1 with TRBJ2-2, with no clear D. This sequence originates from a human donor in good health (CMV status not recorded). Some clones in this sample may be carry-over from other donors' samples. Specimen: cultured CD8+ T cells from PBMCs, collected from culture after CMV antigen stimulation. CDR3 sequence (DNA): TGTGCCACCAGTGACGAGGCCGGGGAGCTGTTTTTT. This gives the protein CATSDEAGELFF.